The next 7 T cell receptor beta chains were all read from a single sample in a study of cytomegalovirus exposure and HLA in healthy donors. 60 Vbeta and 13 Jbeta primers were used in PCR. Assay used: immunoSEQ multiplex PCR; TCRdb lists only in-frame clones, some missing. The sample lists 90,000 to 120,000 clones, 75% to 80% occurring once. The specimen was PBMCs. These receptors were taken from a man aged 60-69 years in good health and CMV-seropositive.

This chain joins TRBV5-4 and TRBJ1-4, with 7 bases lining up with TRBD1. Germline loops: CDR1 SGHNT, CDR2 YYREEE (reference sequence). The CDR3 sequence is 13 residues long. The junction had 2 bases not matched to a gene; V was cut back by 1 base and J by 8 bases. In DNA, the CDR3 is TGTGCCAGCAGCTTGACAGGGGCGGAAAAACTGTTTTTT. Translation: CASSLTGAEKLFF.

This chain connects TRBV18 to TRBJ1-5, with TRBD1 matching over 10 bases. Germline CDR1 and CDR2: KGHSH and LQKENI. The CDR3 has 16 amino acids. V gave up 3 bases and J gave up 5 bases; unmatched junction bases: 7. This CDR3 reads CASSPEGQGWHQPQHF. The CDR3 nucleotides read TGTGCCAGCTCACCCGAGGGACAGGGGTGGCATCAGCCCCAGCATTTT.

This clone was seen a single time. The chain is built from TRBV6-1 and TRBJ1-2, with a tentative D call TRBD1 (6 bases). V shed 6 bases and J shed 2 bases, with 10 bases lying between them. The CDR3 is 13 amino acids. The germline CDR1 and CDR2 sequences are MNHNS and SASEGT. CDR3 amino acids: CASSSDRNYGYTF. Written as DNA, the CDR3 is TGTGCCAGCAGCTCCGACAGGAACTATGGCTACACCTTC.

The rearrangement links TRBV30 to TRBJ2-5; TRBD2 matches 8 bases. Germline values: CDR1 GTSNPN, CDR2 SVGIG (reference sequence). The CDR3 runs 14 residues. CDR3: CAGKARGGQETQYF. The CDR3 region has the DNA TGTGCTGGAAAGGCCCGCGGGGGGCAAGAGACCCAGTACTTC.

In this sample, this clone turned up a few times. The chain employs TRBV6-4 and TRBJ2-1; no definite D call. V shed 6 bases and J shed 0 bases, with 9 bases lying between them. This CDR3 spans 14 amino acids. Germline CDR1 and CDR2: MRHNA and SNTAGT. The CDR3 DNA sequence: TGTGCCAGCAGCGCGTTTAGCTCCTACAATGAGCAGTTCTTC. Translated: CASSAFSSYNEQFF.

The chain has TRBV4-1 and TRBJ2-3; tentatively, D is TRBD1 (6 bases). With 3 bases removed from V and 6 bases from J, the gap between germline ends came to 13 bases. The CDR3 is 14 residues long. CDR1 MGHRA and CDR2 YSYEKL come from the germline V gene. CDR3 loop: CASSQNRVQDTQYF. The CDR3 coding sequence is TGCGCCAGCAGCCAGAACAGGGTGCAGGATACGCAGTATTTT.

V gene TRBV19 combines with J gene TRBJ1-5, with a tentative D call TRBD1 (6 bases). Trimming cost V 11 bases and J 0 bases, with 17 bases left between them. In germline, CDR1 is LNHDA, CDR2 SQIVND (reference sequence). The CDR3 is made up of 15 amino acids. CDR3 sequence reads: CASRQVFNSNQPQHF. CDR3 nucleotides: TGTGCCTCCAGACAGGTTTTTAATAGCAATCAGCCCCAGCATTTT.